A single T cell receptor beta chain is shown here with its context. Germline CDR1 is KGHSH and CDR2 is LQKENI. The CDR3 length is 13 residues. Trimming removed 7 bases from V and 7 bases from J, with 16 bases in between. These data come from a study of OX40 agonist ivuxolimab in advanced cancers. Across the study: Each dose-escalation patient presented with hepatocellular carcinoma, melanoma, renal cell or head and neck cancer.

The protocol was immunoSEQ multiplex PCR, while the TCRdb copy is restricted to in-frame clones and leaves out a portion. Of approximately 66,000 clones in the sample, 88% were seen once. The sample here was CD4+ or CD8+ T cells sorted from blood, taken in a trial of the OX40 agonist ivuxolimab. The chain employs TRBV18 and TRBJ1-1, with D possibly TRBD1 on 5 matching bases. The receptor was derived from an adult with an advanced solid tumor such as melanoma, head and neck, liver or kidney cancer. The CDR3, as DNA: TGTGCCAGCTACGACCAGGGCCAGCTTGAAGCTTTCTTT. This encodes CASYDQGQLEAFF.